This record looks at one TCR beta chain sequence and its context. Using immunoSEQ multiplex PCR, the repertoire was profiled, and TCRdb retains in-frame clones only, with some absent. The profile covers about 160,000 clones, with about 93% appearing a single time and roughly 3.9% taken by the ten largest. The sample belongs to a study of control samples from healthy donors and cancer patients. Germline assignment: CDR1 MNHEY and CDR2 SVGAGI. Deletions cut 7 bases from V and 7 bases from J, with 7 bases between. The CDR3 totals 11 residues. The chain links TRBV6-5 to TRBJ2-2; D not resolved. The TCR sequence derives from a woman aged 55-70 years in good health. Source material: blood. Here the CDR3 reads CASNLNGELFF. Here the CDR3 DNA reads TGTGCCAGCAATCTTAACGGGGAGCTGTTTTTT.